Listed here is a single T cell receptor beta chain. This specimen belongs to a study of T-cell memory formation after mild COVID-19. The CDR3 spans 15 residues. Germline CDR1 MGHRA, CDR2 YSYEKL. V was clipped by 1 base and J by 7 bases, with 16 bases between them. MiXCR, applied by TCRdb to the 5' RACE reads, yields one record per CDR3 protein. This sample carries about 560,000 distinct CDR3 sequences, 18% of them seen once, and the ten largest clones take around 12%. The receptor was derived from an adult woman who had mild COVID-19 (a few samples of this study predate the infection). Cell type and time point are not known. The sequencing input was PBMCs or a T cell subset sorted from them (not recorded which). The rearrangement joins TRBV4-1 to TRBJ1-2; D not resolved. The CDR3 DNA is TGCGCCAGCAGCCAAGGAGACCGTTGGACCATTGGCTACACCTTC. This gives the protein CASSQGDRWTIGYTF.